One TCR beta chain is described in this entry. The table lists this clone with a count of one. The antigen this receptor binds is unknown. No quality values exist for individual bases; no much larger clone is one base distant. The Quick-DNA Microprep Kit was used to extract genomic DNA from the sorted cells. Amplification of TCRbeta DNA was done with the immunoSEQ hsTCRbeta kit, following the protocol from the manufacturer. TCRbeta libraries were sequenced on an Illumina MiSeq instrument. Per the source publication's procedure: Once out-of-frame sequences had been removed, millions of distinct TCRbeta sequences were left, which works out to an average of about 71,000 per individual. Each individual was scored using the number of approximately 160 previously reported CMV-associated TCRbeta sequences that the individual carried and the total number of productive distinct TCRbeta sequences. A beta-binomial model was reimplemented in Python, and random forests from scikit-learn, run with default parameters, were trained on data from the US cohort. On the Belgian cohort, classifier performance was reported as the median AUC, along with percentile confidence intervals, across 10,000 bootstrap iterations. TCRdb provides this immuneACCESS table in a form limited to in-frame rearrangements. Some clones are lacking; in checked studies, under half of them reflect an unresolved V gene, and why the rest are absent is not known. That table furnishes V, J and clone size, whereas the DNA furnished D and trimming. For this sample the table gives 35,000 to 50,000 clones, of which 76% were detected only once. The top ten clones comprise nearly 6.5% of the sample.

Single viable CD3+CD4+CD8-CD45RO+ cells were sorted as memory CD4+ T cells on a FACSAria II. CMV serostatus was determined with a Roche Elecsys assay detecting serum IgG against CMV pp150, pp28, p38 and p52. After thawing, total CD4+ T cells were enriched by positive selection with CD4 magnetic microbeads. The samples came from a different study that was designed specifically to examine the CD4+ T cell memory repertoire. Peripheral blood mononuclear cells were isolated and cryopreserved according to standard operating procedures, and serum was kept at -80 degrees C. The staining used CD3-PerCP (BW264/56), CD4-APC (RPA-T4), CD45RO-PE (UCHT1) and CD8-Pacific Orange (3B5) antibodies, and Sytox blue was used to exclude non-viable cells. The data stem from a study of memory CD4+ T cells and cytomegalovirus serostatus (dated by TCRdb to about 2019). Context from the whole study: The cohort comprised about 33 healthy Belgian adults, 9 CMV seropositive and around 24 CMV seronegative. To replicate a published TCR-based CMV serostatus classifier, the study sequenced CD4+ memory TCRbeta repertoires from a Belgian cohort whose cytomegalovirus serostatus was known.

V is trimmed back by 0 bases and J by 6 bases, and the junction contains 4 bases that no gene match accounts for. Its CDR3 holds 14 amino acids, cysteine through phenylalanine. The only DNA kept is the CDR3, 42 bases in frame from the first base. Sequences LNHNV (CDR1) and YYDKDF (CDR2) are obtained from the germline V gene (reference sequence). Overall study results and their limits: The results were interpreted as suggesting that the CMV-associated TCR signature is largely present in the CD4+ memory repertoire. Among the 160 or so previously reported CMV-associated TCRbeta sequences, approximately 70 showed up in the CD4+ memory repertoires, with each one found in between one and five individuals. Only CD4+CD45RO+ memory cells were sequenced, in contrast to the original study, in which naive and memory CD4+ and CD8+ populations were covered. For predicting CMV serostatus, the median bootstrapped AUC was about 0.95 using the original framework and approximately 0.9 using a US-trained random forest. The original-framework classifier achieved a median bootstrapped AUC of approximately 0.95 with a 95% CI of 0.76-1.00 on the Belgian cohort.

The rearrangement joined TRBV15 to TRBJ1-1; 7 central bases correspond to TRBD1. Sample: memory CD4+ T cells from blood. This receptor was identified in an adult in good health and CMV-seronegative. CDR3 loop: CATSRDIGGAEAFF. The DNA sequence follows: TGTGCCACCAGCAGAGATATAGGGGGCGCTGAAGCTTTCTTT.